This T cell receptor beta chain was captured in a study of type 1 and type 2 diabetes patients. Study background: Samples came from type 1 diabetic, type 2 diabetic or nondiabetic people, recruited in China. T cells were magnetically sorted from PBMCs as CD4+ or CD8+ subsets.

As regards this clonotype: Its antigen is unidentified.

With 2 bases removed from V and 7 bases from J, the gap between germline ends came to 15 bases. CDR3 length equals 13 residues. Germline assignment: CDR1 DFQATT and CDR2 SNEGSKA (reference sequence). Genomic DNA was the PCR template. A primer set of 30 forward and 13 reverse primers amplified the CDR3. MiXCR, run by TCRdb on the multiplex PCR reads, gives a single entry per CDR3 protein. The table shows approximately 260,000 distinct CDR3 sequences, with around 47% occurring only once. Overall study results and limits: Some T1D-only expanded clones might appear in more T2D or control samples. A median of one highly-expanded CD4+ clone, covering 3% to 4.5% of reads, occurred in type 2 diabetes.

The TCR was taken from a man aged 18 to 30 with type 2 diabetes. The sequenced sample consisted of peripheral blood mononuclear cells (PBMCs). This chain joins TRBV20-1 and TRBJ2-7; D may be TRBD1 (6 bases). The DNA for the CDR3 is TGCAGTGCTAGACTCCACAGGGTACGAGAGCAGTACTTC. Its translation is CSARLHRVREQYF.